The 30 T cell receptor beta chains in this list originate from one sample, sequenced in a study of early T cells in non-severe SARS-CoV-2 infection. TCRdb itself ran the 5' RACE reads through MiXCR, one entry per CDR3 protein. This sample has 95,000 to 100,000 distinct CDR3 sequences, with around 10% found just once. The sequenced sample was whole blood. The receptor set was obtained from an adult who was a healthcare worker with PCR-confirmed SARS-CoV-2 infection or an uninfected control (not recorded which).

This clonotype was observed many times. The chain joins TRBV10-2 to TRBJ1-5, with TRBD1 matching over 7 bases. With V trimmed by 6 bases and J by 4 bases, 9 bases remained unmatched. The V gene's germline CDR1 is WSHSY and CDR2 SAAADI. CDR3 size: 15 residues. DNA for the CDR3: TGCGCCAGCAGCAGAGGACAGGAGATTAATCAGCCCCAGCATTTT. As protein: CASSRGQEINQPQHF.

Notes on this clonotype: The junction departs from germline at one end; a sequencing error may be responsible. The chain has TRBV7-2 and TRBJ2-1; 13 nucleotides match TRBD2. CDR1 is SGHTA and CDR2 is FQGNSA in the germline V gene. CDR3 length equals 13 residues. CDR3 DNA: TGTGCCAGCAGCTCCTACCGGACTAGCGGGAGACTCTTC. Translating it yields CASSSYRTSGRLF.

The chain carries TRBV3-2 and TRBJ1-1; TRBD1 is taken as the D call from the table, unchecked against the DNA. TRBV3-2 is shown as a pseudogene. The CDR3 has 16 amino acids. CDR3: CASSPPGGGANTEAFF. In DNA, the CDR3 is TGTGCCAGCAGCCCACCCGGAGGAGGAGCGAACACTGAAGCTTTCTTT.

The chain joins TRBV3-1 to TRBJ1-2; D is uncertain. Trimming took 1 base from V and 4 from J, leaving 13 bases between them. CDR1 LGHDT and CDR2 YNNKEL come from the germline V gene (reference sequence). The CDR3 consists of 15 residues. CDR3 coding DNA: TGTGCCAGCAGCCAAGGCCCCCTCCAGCCCTATGGCTACACCTTC. This gives the protein CASSQGPLQPYGYTF.

Only a few counts were recorded for this clonotype. The CDR3 DNA reads as TGTGCCAGCAGCGAGATAAGGGGCGCAAGCTCCTACAATGAGCAGTTCTTC. Translated: CASSEIRGASSYNEQFF. The chain joins TRBV11-2 to TRBJ2-1, with D possibly being TRBD1 (5 bases). The CDR3 extends over 17 amino acids. CDR1 and CDR2 (germline): SGHAT, FQNNGV. The V and J ends lost 5 bases and 0 bases respectively, with 17 bases between them.

V gene TRBV12-3 or TRBV12-4 combines with J gene TRBJ2-4, with 7 bases matching TRBD1. This CDR3 contains 15 residues. The V and J ends lost 4 bases and 0 bases, in that order; junction bases with no gene match: 3. DNA of the CDR3: TGTGCCAGCAGTTCACAGGGGCTAGCCAAAAACATTCAGTACTTC. Translating gives CASSSQGLAKNIQYF.

This clonotype appeared many times. The chain combines TRBV2 with TRBJ2-2; D remains ambiguous. Trimming left V 6 bases short and J 4 bases short, with 12 bases between. This CDR3 is 14 amino acids long. Germline V CDR1 and CDR2: SNHLY, FYNNEI. The CDR3 protein is CASSKVISTGELFF. In nucleotides, the CDR3 is TGTGCCAGCAGCAAGGTCATTAGCACCGGGGAGCTGTTTTTT.

CDR3: CASSLIRAATEAFF. CDR3 in DNA: TGTGCCAGCAGCTTAATAAGGGCTGCCACTGAAGCTTTCTTT. The chain employs TRBV7-9 and TRBJ1-1; D is unclear. CDR3 size: 14 residues. Germline V gives CDR1 SEHNR, CDR2 FQNEAQ (reference sequence). The ends were cut back, 2 bases at V and 4 bases at J, with 11 bases in the middle.

Ten or more counts support this clonotype. The V gene is TRBV2, the J gene TRBJ2-3; 14 bases map to TRBD2. The CDR3 runs to 15 residues. Germline V gene data show CDR1 as SNHLY and CDR2 as FYNNEI. V lost 10 bases and J lost 4; bases outside the gene matches: 7. The CDR3 protein is CANRMTSGRADTQYF. The CDR3 DNA follows: TGTGCCAACAGAATGACTAGCGGGAGGGCAGATACGCAGTATTTT.

The genes are TRBV11-2 and TRBJ1-5; TRBD1 matches at 9 bases. The J segment lost 3 bases and the V segment lost 5 bases, leaving 5 bases of the junction unmatched. In germline, CDR1 is SGHAT, CDR2 FQNNGV. The CDR3 has 15 residues. DNA for the CDR3: TGTGCCAGCAGCCCGGGGACAGGGACCAATCAGCCCCAGCATTTT. It codes for CASSPGTGTNQPQHF.

The J gene is TRBJ1-5, the V gene TRBV7-8; 8 nucleotides agree with TRBD1. CDR3 length: 16 amino acids. Germline V gene sequence: CDR1 SGHVS, CDR2 FQNEAQ. V was clipped by 2 bases and J by 3 bases; unmatched bases: 6. Here the CDR3 DNA reads TGTGCCAGCAGCTTACAGGGGGCCCCGTCCAATCAGCCCCAGCATTTT. Translating gives CASSLQGAPSNQPQHF. The complete variable domain, with remaining parts taken from reference TRBV7-8 and TRBJ1-5, reads GAGVSQSPRYKVAKRGQDVALRCDPISGHVSLFWYQQALGQGPEFLTYFQNEAQLDKSGLPSDRFFAERPEGSVSTLKIQRTQQEDSAVYLCASSLQGAPSNQPQHFGDGTRLSIL.

This clonotype was seen only a few times. The gene calls are TRBV11-2 and TRBJ2-3; D possibly matches TRBD1 or TRBD2 (6 bases each). The CDR3 is 14 residues long. Germline V gene lookup returns CDR1 SGHAT and CDR2 FQNNGV. Trimming took 0 bases from V and 5 from J, leaving 9 bases between them. The CDR3 DNA sequence: TGTGCCAGCAGCTTAGACGGGGGCGAAGATACGCAGTATTTT. Its protein product is CASSLDGGEDTQYF.

This clonotype has only a few counts. The chain combines TRBV2 with TRBJ1-4; 12 bases fit TRBD1. CDR1 and CDR2 (germline): SNHLY, FYNNEI. CDR3 length: 15 residues. Trimming at V came to 7 bases and at J to 5 bases, leaving 5 bases not matched to a gene. This CDR3 is CASNRDRGQNEKLFF. CDR3 bases: TGTGCCAGCAACCGGGACAGGGGGCAGAATGAAAAACTGTTTTTT.

CDR3 region: CASSLNALGPYNEQFF. The CDR3 DNA reads TGTGCCAGCAGCTTAAACGCTTTGGGGCCCTACAATGAGCAGTTCTTC. The chain carries TRBV7-3 and TRBJ2-1, with a tentative D call TRBD1 (5 bases). V gave up 1 base and J gave up 2 bases, with 12 bases separating them. Germline values: CDR1 SGHTA, CDR2 FQGTGA. This CDR3 is built from 16 residues.

The sample holds many counts of this clonotype. The chain couples TRBV3-1 to TRBJ2-6, with no clear D. The CDR3 spans 14 residues. With 6 bases removed from V and 7 bases from J, the gap between germline ends came to 13 bases. CDR1 and CDR2 from the germline V gene are LGHDT and YNNKEL (reference sequence). CDR3 loop: CASRQRAGANVLTF. CDR3 in DNA: TGTGCCAGCAGACAAAGGGCAGGAGCCAACGTCCTGACTTTC.

This clonotype has ten or more counts. The rearrangement uses TRBV6-1 and TRBJ1-6; D gene ambiguous. The germline V gene encodes CDR1 MNHNS and CDR2 SASEGT. This CDR3 is built from 15 residues. The V gene lost 7 bases and the J gene lost 0 bases, with 10 bases spanning the gap. The CDR3 DNA follows: TGTGCCAGCACCCTGACGAGCTCCTATAATTCACCCCTCCACTTT. Translated, it gives CASTLTSSYNSPLHF.

This clonotype was picked up many times. The chain has TRBV10-3 and TRBJ2-3; 9 bases are shared with TRBD2. The V and J ends lost 4 bases and 6 bases, in that order; junction bases with no gene match: 2. The CDR3 sequence is 13 residues long. Germline V gene sequence: CDR1 ENHRY, CDR2 SYGVKD. The CDR3 sequence is CAISGTSADTQYF. The CDR3 bases are TGTGCCATCAGTGGGACTAGCGCGGATACGCAGTATTTT.

Only a few counts were recorded for this clonotype. This rearrangement joins TRBV2 to TRBJ2-6, with 7 bases fitting TRBD2. The trim removed 7 bases at V and 4 bases at J, leaving 7 bases unmatched. Germline V gene data show CDR1 as SNHLY and CDR2 as FYNNEI. The CDR3 runs 15 residues. DNA for the CDR3: TGTGCCAGCATGCCCCGGGGAGGGGGGGCCAACGTCCTGACTTTC. It encodes CASMPRGGGANVLTF. Full variable domain (missing parts from reference TRBV2 and TRBJ2-6): EPEVTQTPSHQVTQMGQEVILRCVPISNHLYFYWYRQILGQKVEFLVSFYNNEISEKSEIFDDQFSVERPDGSNFTLKIRSTKLEDSAMYFCASMPRGGGANVLTFGAGSRLTVL.

The chain is built from TRBV19 and TRBJ1-6; D remains ambiguous. The CDR3 runs to 13 residues. Germline loops: CDR1 LNHDA, CDR2 SQIVND (reference sequence). V was trimmed by 4 bases and J by 4 bases, leaving 5 bases between them. CDR3 sequence: CASSNPYNSPLHF. DNA for the CDR3: TGTGCCAGTAGTAATCCTTATAATTCACCCCTCCACTTT.

The chain has TRBV4-2 and TRBJ2-7, with TRBD2 matching over 8 bases. J gave up 0 bases and V 0 bases, and 1 base lay outside the gene matches. The CDR3 is 15 residues long. Per germline, CDR1 LGHNA and CDR2 YNFKEQ. The CDR3 protein is CASSQEGTSSYEQYF. The CDR3 nucleotides are TGTGCCAGCAGCCAAGAGGGGACTAGCTCCTACGAGCAGTACTTC.

The chain has TRBV28 and TRBJ2-3; D is ambiguous. CDR1 is MDHEN, CDR2 SYDVKM, per germline. Trimming shortened V by 4 bases and J by 8 bases, and 10 bases separated the two germline ends. The CDR3 spans 12 residues. The CDR3 here is CASSSPGLTQYF. CDR3 DNA: TGTGCCAGCAGTTCTCCGGGCCTTACGCAGTATTTT.

The genes are TRBV19 and TRBJ1-1; tentatively, D is TRBD1 (6 bases). This CDR3 region has 14 residues. Looked up from germline, CDR1 is LNHDA and CDR2 is SQIVND (reference sequence). The V end lost 5 bases, the J end lost 4 bases, and 14 bases lay between the germline ends. This chain's CDR3 is CASSASQGLTEAFF. The CDR3 nucleotides are TGTGCCAGTAGTGCATCACAGGGCCTCACTGAAGCTTTCTTT. The full variable domain, its missing parts supplied by reference TRBV19 and TRBJ1-1, is DGGITQSPKYLFRKEGQNVTLSCEQNLNHDAMYWYRQDPGQGLRLIYYSQIVNDFQKGDIAEGYSVSREKKESFPLTVTSAQKNPTAFYLCASSASQGLTEAFFGQGTRLTVV.

Only a few counts were recorded for this clonotype. This chain connects TRBV27 to TRBJ1-2; TRBD1 agrees at 10 bases. The CDR3 runs to 15 residues. The germline CDR1 and CDR2 sequences are MNHEY and SMNVEV (reference sequence). The trim removed 4 bases at V and 6 bases at J, leaving 8 bases unmatched. CDR3 amino acids: CASSSTGQGMNGYTF. CDR3 nucleotide sequence: TGTGCCAGCAGTTCAACGGGACAGGGGATGAATGGCTACACCTTC.

Here the CDR3 DNA reads TGTGCCACCAGCAGAGGACAGGGAGTTTCTAGAGGCTACACCTTC. Residues: CATSRGQGVSRGYTF. This chain uses TRBV15 with TRBJ1-2; 7 nucleotides agree with TRBD1. CDR3 length: 15 residues. V dropped 1 base and J dropped 8; count of bases not matched to a gene: 10. Germline V gives CDR1 LNHNV, CDR2 YYDKDF (reference sequence).

The rearrangement uses TRBV29-1 and TRBJ2-5; perhaps TRBD1 as D (6 bases). Trimming stripped 7 bases from V and 4 bases from J, with 13 bases between. CDR3 length: 12 amino acids. CDR1 is SQVTM and CDR2 is ANQGSEA in the germline V gene. The CDR3 coding sequence is TGCAGCGCATACAGGGCCCGAGAGACCCAGTACTTC. Protein sequence: CSAYRARETQYF.

This clonotype was recorded a few times. This chain joins TRBV10-3 and TRBJ1-5, with a tentative D call TRBD1 (5 bases). The CDR3 loop spans 12 amino acids. Trimming removed 3 bases from V and 5 bases from J, with 5 bases in between. Germline CDR1 ENHRY, CDR2 SYGVKD. CDR3 coding DNA: TGTGCCATCAGTGAAGGGGATCAGCCCCAGCATTTT. This codes for CAISEGDQPQHF.

At least ten counts were recorded for this clonotype. The rearrangement links TRBV5-1 to TRBJ2-1, with 12 bases aligning to TRBD2. The CDR3 has 16 amino acids. Germline V gene sequence: CDR1 SGHRS, CDR2 YFSETQ. V gave up 3 bases and J gave up 4 bases; unmatched junction bases: 5. Written as DNA, the CDR3 is TGCGCCAGCAGCTCGACTAGCGGGAGTGGTTACAATGAGCAGTTCTTC. It yields the protein CASSSTSGSGYNEQFF. Based on the CDR3 plus reference TRBV5-1 and TRBJ2-1, the full variable domain is KAGVTQTPRYLIKTRGQQVTLSCSPISGHRSVSWYQQTPGQGLQFLFEYFSETQRNKGNFPGRFSGRQFSNSRSEMNVSTLELGDSALYLCASSSTSGSGYNEQFFGPGTRLTVL.

Only a few counts were recorded for this clonotype. The chain employs TRBV20-1 and TRBJ2-2; TRBD2 is a possible D gene (7 bases). Germline lookup yields CDR1 DFQATT and CDR2 SNEGSKA (reference sequence). This CDR3 comprises 15 residues. Trimming left V 4 bases short and J 1 base short, with 13 bases between. The CDR3 here is CSAKGGQGNTGELFF. CDR3 coding DNA: TGCAGTGCTAAGGGGGGGCAGGGGAACACCGGGGAGCTGTTTTTT.

Many counts were recorded for this clonotype. J is TRBJ1-1 and V is TRBV14; D is unclear. The CDR3 totals 14 residues. CDR1 is SGHDN, CDR2 FVKESK, per germline. The V end lost 1 base, the J end lost 2 bases, and 8 bases lay between the germline ends. CDR3 residues: CASSQAKLNTEAFF. In nucleotides, the CDR3 is TGTGCCAGCAGCCAAGCCAAACTCAACACTGAAGCTTTCTTT.

This clonotype occurred a few times. The V call is TRBV4-1, the J call TRBJ2-7; a possible D gene is TRBD1 (6 bases). The CDR3 spans 17 residues. Trimming stripped 1 base from V and 1 base from J, with 17 bases between. Germline values: CDR1 MGHRA, CDR2 YSYEKL. This CDR3 reads CASSQGPVNRVSYEQYF. The CDR3, as DNA: TGCGCCAGCAGCCAAGGACCAGTGAACAGGGTTTCCTACGAGCAGTACTTC.